A single sample is the source of the 23 T cell receptor beta chains below, sequenced in a study of Tregs in tolerant kidney transplant recipients. Some clones are missing from TCRdb's copy, which holds only in-frame ones; the method was immunoSEQ multiplex PCR. The sample lists roughly 69,000 clones, roughly 89% occurring once. The input for sequencing was CD4+ T cells from blood, taken before the transplant. The receptors were sampled from a human donor who received a combined kidney and bone marrow transplant.

The chain carries TRBV28 and TRBJ2-3, with TRBD1 identical over 9 bases. Germline trimming cut 7 bases from V and 6 bases from J; bases unmatched to any gene: 11. Germline V gene lookup returns CDR1 MDHEN and CDR2 SYDVKM. The CDR3 covers 15 residues. The CDR3 region is CASIHLGQGEDTQYF. CDR3 nucleotide sequence: TGTGCCAGCATCCATTTGGGACAGGGAGAGGATACGCAGTATTTT. Drawing the rest from reference TRBV28 and TRBJ2-3, the complete variable domain is DVKVTQSSRYLVKRTGEKVFLECVQDMDHENMFWYRQDPGLGLRLIYFSYDVKMKEKGDIPEGYSVSREKKERFSLILESASTNQTSMYLCASIHLGQGEDTQYFGPGTRLTVL.

The rearrangement links TRBV9 to TRBJ2-7; 8 bases line up with TRBD1. The germline gives CDR1 SGDLS, CDR2 YYNGEE. This CDR3 region has 15 residues. Unmatched junction bases numbered 11, after V lost 4 bases and J lost 5 bases. CDR3: CASSPTDRESNEQYF. CDR3 DNA: TGTGCCAGCAGCCCCACGGACAGGGAGTCGAACGAGCAGTACTTC.

The chain combines TRBV19 with TRBJ1-5; D gene uncertain. Trimming cost V 6 bases and J 0 bases, with 6 bases left between them. From germline, CDR1 is LNHDA and CDR2 SQIVND (reference sequence). CDR3 length: 13 residues. The CDR3 reads CASRQYSNQPQHF. CDR3 in DNA: TGTGCCAGTAGGCAGTATAGCAATCAGCCCCAGCATTTT.

This chain links TRBV7-9 with TRBJ1-1, with TRBD1 as a possible D gene (6 bases). Germline values: CDR1 SEHNR, CDR2 FQNEAQ (reference sequence). The V end lost 2 bases, the J end lost 0 bases, and 16 bases lay between the germline ends. The CDR3 covers 17 residues. The CDR3 protein is CASSLSWGPGMNTEAFF. DNA of the CDR3: TGTGCCAGCAGCTTATCGTGGGGGCCTGGGATGAACACTGAAGCTTTCTTT.

For the CDR3, the DNA is TGTGCCAGCAGCTTAGGAGTTAGCGGTACAACCGGGGAGCTGTTTTTT. Its protein is CASSLGVSGTTGELFF. The rearrangement joins TRBV11-3 to TRBJ2-2, with D possibly matching TRBD2 (6 bases). CDR1 and CDR2 from the germline V gene are SGHNT and YENEEA. V shed 1 base and J shed 5 bases, with 14 bases lying between them. This CDR3 spans 16 amino acids.

This chain links TRBV4-1 with TRBJ2-5; 9 bases agree with TRBD2. The V and J ends lost 1 base and 2 bases, in that order; junction bases with no gene match: 11. CDR1 is MGHRA, CDR2 YSYEKL, per germline. This CDR3 has 18 amino acids. In DNA form, the CDR3 reads TGCGCCAGCAGCCAAGCCCGGGGGGGCGGGAGGGATCAAGAGACCCAGTACTTC. It yields the protein CASSQARGGGRDQETQYF.

The rearrangement links TRBV5-4 to TRBJ1-2, with TRBD1 matching over 7 bases. The CDR3 has 15 residues. The germline V gene encodes CDR1 SGHNT and CDR2 YYREEE (reference sequence). J gave up 1 base and V 7 bases, and 10 bases lay outside the gene matches. The CDR3 here is CASGNYRGVNYGYTF. DNA for the CDR3: TGTGCCAGCGGTAACTACAGGGGCGTTAACTATGGCTACACCTTC.

The chain joins TRBV10-3 to TRBJ2-7, with 7 bases matching TRBD1. In germline, CDR1 is ENHRY, CDR2 SYGVKD. The CDR3 consists of 16 residues. After removal of 4 bases from V and 2 bases from J, the junction contained 11 bases not matched to a gene. The chain's CDR3 is CAISGNLGQTTYEQYF. DNA of the CDR3: TGTGCCATCAGTGGGAACCTGGGACAGACGACCTACGAGCAGTACTTC.

The genes are TRBV5-1 and TRBJ2-3, with TRBD1 matching 7 bases. J gave up 2 bases and V 0 bases, and 3 bases lay outside the gene matches. This CDR3 contains 15 residues. The germline V gene encodes CDR1 SGHRS and CDR2 YFSETQ. The CDR3 nucleotides read TGCGCCAGCAGCTTGGACAGGGGAACCACAGATACGCAGTATTTT. This translates into CASSLDRGTTDTQYF.

The chain is built from TRBV6-5 and TRBJ2-1, with TRBD2 matching over 10 bases. Trimming at V came to 6 bases and at J to 3 bases, leaving 5 bases not matched to a gene. This CDR3 has 15 residues. The V gene's germline CDR1 is MNHEY and CDR2 SVGAGI. The CDR3, as DNA: TGTGCCAGCAGGACGACTAGCGGGTACTACAATGAGCAGTTCTTC. This gives the protein CASRTTSGYYNEQFF.

V usage is TRBV19 and J usage is TRBJ1-1; TRBD1 aligns across 8 bases. Germline V gene data show CDR1 as LNHDA and CDR2 as SQIVND (reference sequence). Trimming at V came to 5 bases and at J to 7 bases, leaving 9 bases not matched to a gene. The CDR3 is made up of 14 amino acids. The CDR3 DNA reads as TGTGCCAGTAGTCGGACAGGGCCCAGATATGAAGCTTTCTTT. This translates into CASSRTGPRYEAFF.

The chain employs TRBV7-6 and TRBJ2-3, with D possibly being TRBD1 (6 bases). The V gene's germline CDR1 is SGHVS and CDR2 FNYEAQ. V was trimmed by 0 bases and J by 0 bases, leaving 10 bases between them. This CDR3 is built from 16 residues. CDR3 amino acids: CASSLADSPSTDTQYF. The CDR3 DNA sequence: TGTGCCAGCAGCTTAGCGGACAGTCCTAGCACAGATACGCAGTATTTT.

The rearrangement joins TRBV7-8 to TRBJ2-7; 7 nucleotides align to TRBD1. Germline V gene lookup returns CDR1 SGHVS and CDR2 FQNEAQ. The CDR3 runs to 16 residues. V lost 2 bases, J lost 5 bases, and 12 bases stayed unmatched. The CDR3 coding sequence is TGTGCCAGCAGCTTACGCCGAGTAGGGGGCAGGGACGAGCAGTACTTC. It specifies CASSLRRVGGRDEQYF.

The V call is TRBV5-1, the J call TRBJ1-1; D is unresolved. Germline lookup yields CDR1 SGHRS and CDR2 YFSETQ. This CDR3 has 14 amino acids. V lost 0 bases to trimming and J lost 4 bases, with 10 bases between them. This CDR3 is CASSLGTMSTEAFF. In nucleotides, the CDR3 is TGCGCCAGCAGCTTGGGAACCATGAGCACTGAAGCTTTCTTT.

The chain couples TRBV28 to TRBJ2-7; 8 bases are a match to TRBD1. The junction had 9 bases not matched to a gene; V was cut back by 4 bases and J by 4 bases. This CDR3 has 15 residues. In germline, CDR1 is MDHEN, CDR2 SYDVKM. CDR3 residues: CASSSPTGVWYEQYF. DNA for the CDR3: TGTGCCAGCAGTTCGCCGACAGGGGTATGGTACGAGCAGTACTTC.

This chain links TRBV5-1 with TRBJ2-5, with 9 bases fitting TRBD2. J was trimmed by 3 bases and V by 4 bases; bases with no gene match: 7. The CDR3 covers 15 residues. Germline CDR1 is SGHRS and CDR2 is YFSETQ. The CDR3 sequence is CASSRWGLAEETQYF. The CDR3 bases are TGCGCCAGCAGCCGATGGGGACTAGCTGAAGAGACCCAGTACTTC. Together with reference TRBV5-1 and TRBJ2-5, the CDR3 gives the full variable domain: KAGVTQTPRYLIKTRGQQVTLSCSPISGHRSVSWYQQTPGQGLQFLFEYFSETQRNKGNFPGRFSGRQFSNSRSEMNVSTLELGDSALYLCASSRWGLAEETQYFGPGTRLLVL.

The chain employs TRBV5-5 and TRBJ1-3; possibly TRBD1 for D (5 bases). The CDR3 contains 16 residues. Germline CDR1 reads SGHKS; CDR2 reads YYEKEE (reference sequence). V lost 0 bases to trimming and J lost 3 bases, with 13 bases between them. The CDR3 spells CASSLGESTDGNTIYF. CDR3 in DNA: TGTGCCAGCAGCTTGGGGGAATCGACAGATGGAAACACCATATATTTT. The full variable domain, its missing parts supplied by reference TRBV5-5 and TRBJ1-3, is DAGVTQSPTHLIKTRGQQVTLRCSPISGHKSVSWYQQVLGQGPQFIFQYYEKEERGRGNFPDRFSARQFPNYSSELNVNALLLGDSALYLCASSLGESTDGNTIYFGEGSWLTVV.

The V gene is TRBV2, the J gene TRBJ2-3; D is perhaps TRBD2 (5 bases). With 7 bases removed from V and 0 bases from J, the gap between germline ends came to 14 bases. Germline CDR1 reads SNHLY; CDR2 reads FYNNEI. The length of the CDR3 is 15 residues. The CDR3 nucleotides are TGTGCCAGCATTTTCCGCGGGTCCAGCACAGATACGCAGTATTTT. As protein: CASIFRGSSTDTQYF.

The gene calls are TRBV6-5 and TRBJ1-1; 8 bases agree with TRBD1. The CDR3 loop spans 16 amino acids. Trimming at V came to 0 bases and at J to 0 bases, leaving 3 bases not matched to a gene. CDR1 and CDR2 (germline): MNHEY, SVGAGI. The DNA of the CDR3 is TGTGCCAGCAGTTACTCACCGGGACAGGTGAACACTGAAGCTTTCTTT. Translated, it gives CASSYSPGQVNTEAFF.

This rearrangement joins TRBV20-1 to TRBJ2-5; D remains unclear. Deletions cut 6 bases from V and 5 bases from J, with 10 bases between. Per the germline V gene, CDR1 is DFQATT and CDR2 is SNEGSKA (reference sequence). The CDR3 loop spans 11 amino acids. The CDR3 sequence: CSARVRETQYF. CDR3 DNA sequence: TGCAGTGCCCGAGTCAGGGAGACCCAGTACTTC.

The gene calls are TRBV12-5 and TRBJ2-3, with no clear D. The CDR3 has 12 residues. V shed 9 bases and J shed 5 bases, with 12 bases lying between them. Germline V gene data show CDR1 as LGHNT and CDR2 as FRNRAP. DNA of the CDR3: TGTGCTAGCACACCTGGCGGAGATACGCAGTATTTT. This sequence encodes CASTPGGDTQYF.

The chain has TRBV7-2 and TRBJ2-1; TRBD2 is a possible D gene (5 bases). V lost 2 bases and J 4 bases, leaving 18 bases between the germline ends. CDR3 length equals 17 residues. The germline V gene encodes CDR1 SGHTA and CDR2 FQGNSA. Here the CDR3 reads CASSLSRSGGPYNEQFF. CDR3 DNA: TGTGCCAGCAGCTTATCAAGGAGCGGAGGACCTTACAATGAGCAGTTCTTC.

The J gene is TRBJ2-3, the V gene TRBV6-5; no reliable D call. The CDR3 has 13 amino acids. Germline V lookup: CDR1 MNHEY, CDR2 SVGAGI. Trimming removed 6 bases at V and 2 bases at J, with 9 bases between. The DNA of the CDR3 is TGTGCCAGCAGAACTGAAATCACAGATACGCAGTATTTT. Translating gives CASRTEITDTQYF.